Described below is a single TCR beta chain sequence and its context. An end of the junction does not agree with germline; a read error may underlie this. As handled by the study authors: The authors estimated nucleated cell counts from reference gene primer amplification. TCRdb keeps only in-frame clones here, not all; method: immunoSEQ multiplex PCR. That table gives V, J and clone size, and the DNA gave D and trimming. The sample yields about 170,000 clones, approximately 86% seen once. This CDR3 is 15 amino acids long. CDR1 and CDR2 from the germline V gene are SSHAT and FNYEAQ (reference sequence). This entry comes from a study of blood T cell repertoires in COVID-19.

The gene calls are TRBV7-7 and TRBJ2-7, with D perhaps TRBD1 (6 bases). The sequence was collected from a man between 65 and 85 years old with acute or convalescent COVID-19. The sequenced sample consisted of peripheral blood. CDR3 sequence: CASSYTGKSTYEQYF. For the CDR3, the DNA is TGTGCTAGCAGCTATACAGGGAAGTCGACCTACGAGCAGTACTTC.